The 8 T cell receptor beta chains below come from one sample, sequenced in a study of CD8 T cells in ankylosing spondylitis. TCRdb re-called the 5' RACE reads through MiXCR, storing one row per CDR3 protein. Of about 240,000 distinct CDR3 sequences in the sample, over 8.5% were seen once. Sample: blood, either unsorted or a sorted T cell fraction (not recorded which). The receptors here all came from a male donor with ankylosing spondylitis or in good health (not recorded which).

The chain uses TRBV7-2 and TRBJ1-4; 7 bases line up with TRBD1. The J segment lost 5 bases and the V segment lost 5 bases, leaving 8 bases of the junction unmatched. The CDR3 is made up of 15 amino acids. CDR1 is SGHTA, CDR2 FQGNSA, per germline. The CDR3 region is CASSNQQGPNEKLFF. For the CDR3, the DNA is TGTGCCAGCAGCAACCAACAGGGGCCGAATGAAAAACTGTTTTTT.

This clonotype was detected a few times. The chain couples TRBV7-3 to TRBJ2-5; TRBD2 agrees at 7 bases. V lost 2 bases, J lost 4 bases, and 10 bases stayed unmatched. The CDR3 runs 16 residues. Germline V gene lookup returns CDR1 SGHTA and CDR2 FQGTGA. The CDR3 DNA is TGTGCCAGCAGCTTAGGAGGAAGTGCGGGAGTAGAGACCCAGTACTTC. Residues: CASSLGGSAGVETQYF.

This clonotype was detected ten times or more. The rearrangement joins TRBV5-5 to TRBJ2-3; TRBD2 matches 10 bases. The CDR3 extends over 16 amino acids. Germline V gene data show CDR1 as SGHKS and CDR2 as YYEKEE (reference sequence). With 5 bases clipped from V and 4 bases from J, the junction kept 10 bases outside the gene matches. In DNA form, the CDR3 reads TGTGCCAGCAGTTTATTAGCGGGGGGCCGTCCAGATACGCAGTATTTT. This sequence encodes CASSLLAGGRPDTQYF.

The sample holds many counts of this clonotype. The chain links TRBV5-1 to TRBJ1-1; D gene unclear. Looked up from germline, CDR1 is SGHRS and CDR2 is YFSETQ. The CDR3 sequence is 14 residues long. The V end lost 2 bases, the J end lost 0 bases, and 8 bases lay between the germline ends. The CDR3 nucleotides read TGCGCCAGCAGCTTACCGGAGATGAACACTGAAGCTTTCTTT. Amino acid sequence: CASSLPEMNTEAFF.

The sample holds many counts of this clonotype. For the CDR3, the DNA is TGCAGTGCTAGCCTCGGGACATCCGAGCAGTACTTC. Amino acid sequence: CSASLGTSEQYF. V usage is TRBV20-1 and J usage is TRBJ2-7, with a possible D match to TRBD1 (6 bases). Germline values: CDR1 DFQATT, CDR2 SNEGSKA (reference sequence). The CDR3 runs to 12 residues. V was cut by 3 bases and J by 6 bases, with 12 bases left in between.

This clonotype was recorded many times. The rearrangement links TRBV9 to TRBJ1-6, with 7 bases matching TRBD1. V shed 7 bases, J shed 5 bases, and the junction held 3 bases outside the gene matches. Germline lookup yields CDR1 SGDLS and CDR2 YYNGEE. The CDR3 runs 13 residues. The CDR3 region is CASQGQNNSPLHF. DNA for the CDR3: TGTGCCAGCCAGGGACAGAATAATTCACCCCTCCACTTT.

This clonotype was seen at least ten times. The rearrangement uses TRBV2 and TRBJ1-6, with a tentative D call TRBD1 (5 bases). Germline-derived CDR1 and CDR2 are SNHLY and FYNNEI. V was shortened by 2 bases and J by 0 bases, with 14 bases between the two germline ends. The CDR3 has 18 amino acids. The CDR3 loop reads CASSEWGLAGSYNSPLHF. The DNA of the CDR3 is TGTGCCAGCAGTGAATGGGGACTTGCTGGCTCCTATAATTCACCCCTCCACTTT.

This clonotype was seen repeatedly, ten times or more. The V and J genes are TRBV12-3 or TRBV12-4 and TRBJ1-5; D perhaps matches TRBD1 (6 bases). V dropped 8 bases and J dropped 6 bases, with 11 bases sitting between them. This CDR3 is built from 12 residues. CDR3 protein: CASRGGGQPQHF. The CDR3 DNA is TGTGCCAGCCGAGGGGGGGGTCAGCCCCAGCATTTT.